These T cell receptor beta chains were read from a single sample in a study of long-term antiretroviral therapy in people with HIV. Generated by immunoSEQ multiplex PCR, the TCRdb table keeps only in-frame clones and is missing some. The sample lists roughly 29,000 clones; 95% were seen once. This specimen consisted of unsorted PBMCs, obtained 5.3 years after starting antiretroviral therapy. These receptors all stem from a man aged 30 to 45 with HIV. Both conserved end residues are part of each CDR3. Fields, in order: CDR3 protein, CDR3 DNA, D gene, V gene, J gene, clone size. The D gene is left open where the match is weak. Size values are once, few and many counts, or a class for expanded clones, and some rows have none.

CDR3: CASSDSPSGNTGELFF
DNA: TGTGCCAGCAGTGACTCTCCGAGCGGAAATACCGGGGAGCTGTTTTTT
D: .
V: TRBV6-4
J: TRBJ2-2
size: .

CDR3: CASSPLVKDPTGELFF
DNA: TGTGCCAGTAGTCCTCTTGTTAAAGACCCCACCGGGGAGCTGTTTTTT
D: .
V: TRBV19
J: TRBJ2-2
size: .

CDR3: CASSMLVNTEAFF
DNA: TGTGCCAGTAGTATGTTGGTGAACACTGAAGCTTTCTTT
D: .
V: TRBV19
J: TRBJ1-1
size: .

CDR3: CASRRGYGTSKNEQYF
DNA: TGTGCCAGCAGGCGAGGTTACGGGACTAGTAAAAACGAGCAGTACTTC
D: TRBD2
V: TRBV27
J: TRBJ2-7
size: .

CDR3: CASSPRPRGRTEAFF
DNA: TGTGCCAGCAGCCCCCGGCCGAGGGGACGGACTGAAGCTTTCTTT
D: .
V: TRBV14
J: TRBJ1-1
size: .

CDR3: CASSLPGTGGNEQFF
DNA: TGTGCCAGCAGTCTACCGGGGACAGGTGGCAATGAGCAGTTCTTC
D: TRBD1
V: TRBV27
J: TRBJ2-1
size: once

CDR3: CAWGTGGSTNEKLFF
DNA: TGTGCCTGGGGGACAGGGGGCTCAACTAATGAAAAACTGTTTTTT
D: TRBD1
V: TRBV30
J: TRBJ1-4
size: .

CDR3: CSVGRGTEAFF
DNA: TGCAGCGTCGGCAGGGGAACTGAAGCTTTCTTT
D: .
V: TRBV29-1
J: TRBJ1-1
size: .

CDR3: CASSLGNPGQGEETQYF
DNA: TGTGCCAGCAGCTTAGGAAACCCAGGACAGGGGGAAGAGACCCAGTACTTC
D: TRBD1
V: TRBV11-2
J: TRBJ2-5
size: few

CDR3: CASSPPSLTGLQETQYF
DNA: TGTGCCAGCAGTCCGCCCTCATTAACAGGCCTACAAGAGACCCAGTACTTC
D: .
V: TRBV13
J: TRBJ2-5
size: .

CDR3: CASSRRTANTEAFF
DNA: TGTGCCAGCAGTCGACGGACGGCGAACACTGAAGCTTTCTTT
D: .
V: TRBV6-5
J: TRBJ1-1
size: .

CDR3: CASSGGRETEAFF
DNA: TGTGCCAGTAGTGGGGGCCGGGAAACTGAAGCTTTCTTT
D: .
V: TRBV19
J: TRBJ1-1
size: once

CDR3: CASSYVQGTDTQYF
DNA: TGTGCCAGCAGTTACGTCCAGGGGACAGATACGCAGTATTTT
D: .
V: TRBV6-5
J: TRBJ2-3
size: .

CDR3: CASSSRTDGGGELFF
DNA: TGTGCCAGCAGCTCCAGAACGGATGGAGGCGGGGAGCTGTTTTTT
D: .
V: TRBV9
J: TRBJ2-2
size: .

CDR3: CASSVEGRTDTQYF
DNA: TGTGCCAGCAGCGTTGAGGGTAGGACAGATACGCAGTATTTT
D: .
V: TRBV9
J: TRBJ2-3
size: .

CDR3: CASSLWEGDTEAFF
DNA: TGTGCCAGCAGCTTATGGGAGGGTGACACTGAAGCTTTCTTT
D: .
V: TRBV7-3
J: TRBJ1-1
size: .

CDR3: CSAKTGSSYEQYF
DNA: TGCAGCGCTAAAACAGGGAGCTCCTACGAGCAGTACTTC
D: .
V: TRBV29-1
J: TRBJ2-7
size: once